The clone carrying this T cell receptor beta chain was observed at least ten times. The antigen remains unidentified. These data belong to a study of T cells after posttransplantation cyclophosphamide. The study, taken as a whole, reports: Recipient CMV seropositivity and CMV reactivation strongly tracked TRB clonality. Skin or GI-infiltrating T cells shared few TRB sequences with blood.

The table came from immunoSEQ multiplex PCR; TCRdb's copy has only in-frame clones and leaves some out. This sample includes 25,000 to 35,000 clones with no singletons; its ten biggest clones take up 4.8%. The receptor was isolated from a woman aged 25 to 39 in good health and a related stem cell transplant donor. The sample was PBMCs.

CDR3 amino acids: CASSYLLQETQYF. The CDR3 region has the DNA TGTGCCAGCAGTTATTTACTTCAAGAGACCCAGTACTTC. The chain uses TRBV6-2 or TRBV6-3 and TRBJ2-5; D not resolved. Between the trimmed V and J ends, which lost 3 bases and 2 bases, there was a span of 7 bases. Germline V gene sequence: CDR1 MNHEY, CDR2 SVGEGT. This CDR3 is 13 amino acids long.